This T cell receptor (beta chain) was captured by sequencing in a study of cytomegalovirus exposure and HLA in healthy donors. Use of 60 Vbeta and 13 Jbeta primers characterized the PCR. TCRdb's table, derived via immunoSEQ multiplex PCR, lists solely in-frame clones and lacks some. The profile shows 84,000 or so clones, roughly three quarters of them singletons. This clone is deemed medium-sized. The CDR3 is 15 residues long. V dropped 7 bases and J dropped 0 bases, with 12 bases sitting between them. Germline loops: CDR1 SNHLY, CDR2 FYNNEI. The receptor's source is a man aged 25-45 years in good health and CMV-seronegative. Sequenced sample: PBMCs. This rearrangement joins TRBV2 to TRBJ2-2; D is perhaps TRBD1 (6 bases). In DNA form, the CDR3 reads TGTGCCAGCACTGGGGGCTACGCGAACACCGGGGAGCTGTTTTTT. Protein sequence: CASTGGYANTGELFF. The variable domain in full, completed from reference TRBV2 and TRBJ2-2, reads EPEVTQTPSHQVTQMGQEVILRCVPISNHLYFYWYRQILGQKVEFLVSFYNNEISEKSEIFDDQFSVERPDGSNFTLKIRSTKLEDSAMYFCASTGGYANTGELFFGEGSRLTVL.